This T cell receptor (beta chain) was sequenced during a study of T cells in Graves' hyperthyroidism and ophthalmopathy. Regarding the study as a whole: Most thyroid-expanded clonotypes above 0.001 were also found in blood. Separation of ophthalmopathy from stable hyperthyroidism was achieved by a 13 V-J model.

This clonotype was found many times. Its antigen is not known. Clinical symptoms, serum thyroxine, TRAb, thyroid ultrasound and orbital computed tomography established diagnosis. Trimming pared 6 bases from V and 1 base from J, leaving 19 bases between. This CDR3 spans 16 amino acids. Per the germline V gene, CDR1 is MGHRA and CDR2 is YSYEKL. RNA transcripts provided the source from which TCR beta CDR3 regions were amplified. TCR CDR3 underwent first-round RT-PCR with the HTBI primer set. TCRdb re-derived calls from the multiplex PCR reads in MiXCR, one entry per CDR3 protein. The data contain under 750,000 distinct CDR3 sequences, roughly a sixth of them seen just once; the ten biggest clones take up approximately 15%.

The chain uses TRBV4-1 and TRBJ2-7; TRBD1 is a possible D gene (6 bases). What was sequenced was blood. The clonotype originates from a woman in her 50s with Graves' hyperthyroidism that later progressed to Graves' ophthalmopathy. For the CDR3, the DNA is TGCGCCAGCAGTCATGACGGTAGGCAGGGGTCCTACGAGCAGTACTTC. Protein: CASSHDGRQGSYEQYF.